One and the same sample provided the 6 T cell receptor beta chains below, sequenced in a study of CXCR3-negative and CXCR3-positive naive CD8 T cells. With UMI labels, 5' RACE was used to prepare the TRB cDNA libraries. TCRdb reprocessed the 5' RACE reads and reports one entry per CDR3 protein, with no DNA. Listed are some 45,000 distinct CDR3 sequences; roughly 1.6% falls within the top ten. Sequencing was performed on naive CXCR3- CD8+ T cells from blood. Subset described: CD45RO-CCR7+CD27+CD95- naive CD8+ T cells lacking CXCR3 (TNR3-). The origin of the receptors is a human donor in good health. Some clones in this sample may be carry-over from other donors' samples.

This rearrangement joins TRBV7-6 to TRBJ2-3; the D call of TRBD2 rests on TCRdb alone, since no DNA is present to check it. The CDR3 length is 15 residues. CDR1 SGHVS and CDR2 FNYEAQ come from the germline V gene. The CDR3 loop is CASILLSGTSDTQYF.

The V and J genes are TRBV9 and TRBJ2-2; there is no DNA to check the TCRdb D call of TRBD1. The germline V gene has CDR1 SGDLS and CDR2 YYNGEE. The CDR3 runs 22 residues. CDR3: CASTGAVDERDRAPKNTGELFF.

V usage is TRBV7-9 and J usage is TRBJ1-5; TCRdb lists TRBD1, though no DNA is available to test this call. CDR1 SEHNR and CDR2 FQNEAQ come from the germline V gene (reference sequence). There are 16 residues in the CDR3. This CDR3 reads CASSLEDRGGNQPQHF.

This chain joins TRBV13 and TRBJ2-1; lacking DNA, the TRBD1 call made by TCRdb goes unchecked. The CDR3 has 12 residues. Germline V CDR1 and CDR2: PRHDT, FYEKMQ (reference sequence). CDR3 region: CASSFPRGQGVF.

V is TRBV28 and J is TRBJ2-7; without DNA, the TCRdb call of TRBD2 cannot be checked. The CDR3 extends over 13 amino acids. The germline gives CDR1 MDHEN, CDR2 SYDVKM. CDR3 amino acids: CASGRTNVYEQYF. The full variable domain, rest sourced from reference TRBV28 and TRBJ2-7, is DVKVTQSSRYLVKRTGEKVFLECVQDMDHENMFWYRQDPGLGLRLIYFSYDVKMKEKGDIPEGYSVSREKKERFSLILESASTNQTSMYLCASGRTNVYEQYFGPGTRLTVT.

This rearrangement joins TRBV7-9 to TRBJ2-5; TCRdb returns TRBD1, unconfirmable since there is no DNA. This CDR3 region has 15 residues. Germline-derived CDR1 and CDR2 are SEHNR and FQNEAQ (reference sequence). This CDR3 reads CASSLVETGWETQYF.